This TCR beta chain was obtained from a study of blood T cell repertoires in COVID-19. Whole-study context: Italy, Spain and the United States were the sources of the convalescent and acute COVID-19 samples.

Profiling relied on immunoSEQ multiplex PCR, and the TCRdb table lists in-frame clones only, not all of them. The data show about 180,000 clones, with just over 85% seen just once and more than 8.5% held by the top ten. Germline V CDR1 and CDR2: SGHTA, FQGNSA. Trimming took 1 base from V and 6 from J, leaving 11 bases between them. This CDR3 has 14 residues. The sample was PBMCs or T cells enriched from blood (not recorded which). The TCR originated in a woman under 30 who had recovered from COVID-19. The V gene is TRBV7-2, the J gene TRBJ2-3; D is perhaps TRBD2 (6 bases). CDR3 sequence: CASSLGLDKDTQYF. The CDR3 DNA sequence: TGTGCCAGCAGCTTAGGACTAGATAAGGATACGCAGTATTTT.